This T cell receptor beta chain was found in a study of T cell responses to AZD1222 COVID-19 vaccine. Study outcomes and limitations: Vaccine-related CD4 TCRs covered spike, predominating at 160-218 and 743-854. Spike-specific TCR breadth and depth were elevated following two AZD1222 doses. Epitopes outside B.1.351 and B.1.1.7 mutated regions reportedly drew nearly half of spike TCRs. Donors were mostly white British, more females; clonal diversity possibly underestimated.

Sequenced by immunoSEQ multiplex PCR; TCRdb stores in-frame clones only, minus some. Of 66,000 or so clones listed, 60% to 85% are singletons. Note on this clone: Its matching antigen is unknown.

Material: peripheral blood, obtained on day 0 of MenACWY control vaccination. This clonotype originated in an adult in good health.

The CDR3 sequence: CASSRPGGEQYF. CDR3 nucleotides: TGTGCCAGCAGTAGACCAGGGGGCGAGCAGTACTTC. The chain combines TRBV6-5 with TRBJ2-7; TRBD1 agrees at 7 bases. CDR3 length: 12 residues. Losses at the gene ends were 5 bases for V and 6 bases for J; bases not matched to a gene: 4. Germline CDR1 reads MNHEY; CDR2 reads SVGAGI.